This T cell receptor (beta chain) was sequenced in a study of CD8+CD57+ T cells in acquired aplastic anemia. Study-wide context: CD4+ and CD8+ cells, once sorted, gave DNA averaging roughly 3 ug. Findings of the study overall: Patients had around 30 CD8+ CDR3 sequences in common with controls (the shared set).

TCR beta VDJ and CDR3 profiling used genomic DNA as template. In TCRdb, the reads were re-called with MiXCR into one record per CDR3 protein. This table has under 350,000 distinct CDR3 sequences, 56% appearing once. As for this clonotype: The antigen is undetermined.

Per the germline V gene, CDR1 is SEHNR and CDR2 is FQNEAQ (reference sequence). V lost 5 bases and J 4 bases, leaving 15 bases between the germline ends. This CDR3 is 15 amino acids long. Whoever was chosen for sequencing had shown CD8+CD57+ cell expansion by flow cytometry. Patients, without exception, had severe acquired aplastic anemia. Prior therapy had not been administered to any patient at the time of blood sampling. V gene TRBV7-9 combines with J gene TRBJ2-1, with a weak D call TRBD2 (6 bases). This sequence originates from a human donor with aplastic anemia. The sequencing sample was made of sorted CD4+, CD8+, or CD8+CD57+ T cells (not recorded which) from PBMCs. The CDR3 sequence is CASSPERVAYNEQFF. The CDR3 nucleotides read TGTGCCAGCAGCCCGGAGCGGGTAGCTTACAATGAGCAGTTCTTC.